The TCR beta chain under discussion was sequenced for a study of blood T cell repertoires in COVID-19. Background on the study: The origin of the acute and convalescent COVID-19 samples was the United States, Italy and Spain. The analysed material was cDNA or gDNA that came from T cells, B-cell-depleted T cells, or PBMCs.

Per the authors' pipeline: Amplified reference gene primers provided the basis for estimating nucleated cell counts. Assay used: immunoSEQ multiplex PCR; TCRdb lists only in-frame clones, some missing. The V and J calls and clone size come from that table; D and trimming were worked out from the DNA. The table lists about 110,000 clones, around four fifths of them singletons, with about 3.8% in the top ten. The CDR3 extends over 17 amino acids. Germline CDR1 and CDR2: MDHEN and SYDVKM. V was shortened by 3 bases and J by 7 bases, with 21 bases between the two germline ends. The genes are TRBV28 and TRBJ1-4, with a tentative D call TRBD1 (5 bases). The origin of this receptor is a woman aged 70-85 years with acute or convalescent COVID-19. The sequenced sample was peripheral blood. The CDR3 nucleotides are TGTGCCAGCAGTTTTTCGGGCGCGAGGGGCGGGGGTGAAAAACTGTTTTTT. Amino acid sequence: CASSFSGARGGGEKLFF. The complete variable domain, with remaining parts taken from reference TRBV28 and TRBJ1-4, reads DVKVTQSSRYLVKRTGEKVFLECVQDMDHENMFWYRQDPGLGLRLIYFSYDVKMKEKGDIPEGYSVSREKKERFSLILESASTNQTSMYLCASSFSGARGGGEKLFFGSGTQLSVL.